The 15 T cell receptor beta chains listed next were all sequenced from one sample in a study of T cells in Graves' hyperthyroidism and ophthalmopathy. The CDR3 regions of TCR beta were amplified from RNA transcripts. Primed by the HTBI set, a first-round RT-PCR was run on the TCR CDR3. TCRdb reprocessed the multiplex PCR reads via MiXCR and lists one record per CDR3 protein. This table holds approximately 600,000 distinct CDR3 sequences, about 14% found once. The source material was blood. The receptors shown here come from a woman younger than 35 with Graves' ophthalmopathy.

This clonotype was detected many times. V and J are TRBV20-1 and TRBJ1-1; D unclear. Germline loops: CDR1 DFQATT, CDR2 SNEGSKA (reference sequence). The CDR3 spans 15 residues. V lost 0 bases and J 1 base, leaving 12 bases between the germline ends. For the CDR3, the DNA is TGCAGTGCTAGAGATCCCCTCCGGGGGAACACTGAAGCTTTCTTT. Translated: CSARDPLRGNTEAFF.

A few counts support this clonotype. V usage is TRBV9 and J usage is TRBJ2-2; 7 nucleotides line up with TRBD1. CDR3 size: 14 residues. Germline V gives CDR1 SGDLS, CDR2 YYNGEE. The V gene end was trimmed by 3 bases and the J gene end by 8 bases; junction bases not matched to a gene: 7. CDR3 coding DNA: TGTGCCAGCAGCGCCGGGACAGCAACTGGGGAGCTGTTTTTT. This gives the protein CASSAGTATGELFF.

This clonotype was detected ten times or more. V gene TRBV11-2 combines with J gene TRBJ2-1; D not certain. The germline gives CDR1 SGHAT, CDR2 FQNNGV. The CDR3 covers 12 residues. Trimming took 6 bases from V and 1 from J, leaving 4 bases between them. The CDR3 spells CASRRSYNEQFF. The CDR3 DNA reads TGTGCCAGCAGACGGTCCTACAATGAGCAGTTCTTC.

This clonotype has a handful of counts. This sequence joins TRBV11-3 and TRBJ2-7; TRBD1 matches at 7 bases. With 5 bases clipped from V and 2 bases from J, the junction kept 9 bases outside the gene matches. The V gene's germline CDR1 is SGHNT and CDR2 YENEEA. The length of the CDR3 is 15 residues. CDR3 amino acids: CASSLWDSPTYEQYF. CDR3 DNA: TGTGCCAGCAGCCTTTGGGACAGTCCTACCTACGAGCAGTACTTC.

This clonotype was seen many times. The chain combines TRBV18 with TRBJ2-7, with D possibly being TRBD1 (6 bases). Trimming removed 6 bases from V and 3 bases from J, with 12 bases in between. From germline, CDR1 is KGHSH and CDR2 LQKENI. The CDR3 loop spans 13 amino acids. CDR3 sequence: CASSLRQDYEQYF. CDR3 DNA: TGTGCCAGCTCCCTCCGACAGGACTACGAGCAGTACTTC.

This clonotype has a count of ten or more. The genes are TRBV2 and TRBJ2-1, with D possibly matching TRBD1 (5 bases). V was shortened by 6 bases and J by 4 bases, with 22 bases between the two germline ends. Germline V gene lookup returns CDR1 SNHLY and CDR2 FYNNEI. The CDR3 extends over 17 amino acids. The CDR3 loop is CASRPTELGFFYNEQFF. In DNA, the CDR3 is TGTGCCAGCAGGCCGACAGAGTTGGGGTTTTTTTACAATGAGCAGTTCTTC.

This clonotype was found many times. The V and J genes are TRBV28 and TRBJ2-7; D possibly corresponds to TRBD2 (6 bases). Trimming pared 4 bases from V and 7 bases from J, leaving 20 bases between. From germline, CDR1 is MDHEN and CDR2 SYDVKM. CDR3 length equals 15 residues. CDR3 nucleotides: TGTGCCAGCAGTTCCCAAGCGGGCCTCCTTGAGGAGCAGTACTTC. It codes for CASSSQAGLLEEQYF. Full variable domain (remainder filled in from reference TRBV28 and TRBJ2-7): DVKVTQSSRYLVKRTGEKVFLECVQDMDHENMFWYRQDPGLGLRLIYFSYDVKMKEKGDIPEGYSVSREKKERFSLILESASTNQTSMYLCASSSQAGLLEEQYFGPGTRLTVT.

This clonotype was seen many times. The chain has TRBV12-3 or TRBV12-4 and TRBJ2-3; the match to TRBD2 covers 7 bases. The CDR3 loop spans 16 amino acids. The V gene end was trimmed by 3 bases and the J gene end by 0 bases; junction bases not matched to a gene: 6. In nucleotides, the CDR3 is TGTGCCAGCAGTTTGGTACTAGCGCAGAGCACAGATACGCAGTATTTT. This encodes CASSLVLAQSTDTQYF.

This clonotype has just a few counts. The rearrangement links TRBV6-2 or TRBV6-3 to TRBJ1-5; 7 bases fit TRBD1. J gave up 4 bases and V 2 bases, and 2 bases lay outside the gene matches. The germline V gene has CDR1 MNHEY and CDR2 SVGEGT. The CDR3 has 14 residues. CDR3: CASSYPTGNQPQHF. The CDR3 coding sequence is TGTGCCAGCAGTTACCCGACAGGGAATCAGCCCCAGCATTTT.

This clonotype came up many times. V and J are TRBV6-2 or TRBV6-3 and TRBJ1-5, with 8 bases that match TRBD1. Trimming removed 2 bases from V and 2 bases from J; junction bases left unmatched: 14. Per germline, CDR1 MNHEY and CDR2 SVGEGT. The length of the CDR3 is 19 residues. The CDR3 DNA follows: TGTGCCAGCAGTTACCTAAGACAGGGGACTCGATTTGGCAATCAGCCCCAGCATTTT. The encoded protein is CASSYLRQGTRFGNQPQHF.

The table lists this clonotype with many counts. CDR3 in DNA: TGTGCCAGCAGTTCTACGACGTACCGCCCCAACACTGAAGCTTTCTTT. The encoded protein is CASSSTTYRPNTEAFF. The chain combines TRBV27 with TRBJ1-1; D not certain. V lost 4 bases to trimming and J lost 2 bases, with 17 bases between them. The CDR3 is 16 residues long. The germline CDR1 and CDR2 sequences are MNHEY and SMNVEV (reference sequence).

The chain links TRBV24-1 to TRBJ1-3; D might be TRBD1 (5 bases). The CDR3 is 13 amino acids. Germline V gene sequence: CDR1 KGHDR, CDR2 SFDVKD. V lost 9 bases to trimming and J lost 2 bases, with 10 bases between them. CDR3 DNA sequence: TGTGCCACCGCCGGGGGAACTGGAAACACCATATATTTT. It specifies CATAGGTGNTIYF.

This sequence joins TRBV4-3 and TRBJ2-3, with D unclear. With 0 bases removed from V and 5 bases from J, the gap between germline ends came to 9 bases. The CDR3 covers 14 residues. CDR1 and CDR2 (germline): LGHNA, YSLEER. In DNA, the CDR3 is TGCGCCAGCAGCCAAGACAAAACCCGAGATACGCAGTATTTT. Protein product: CASSQDKTRDTQYF.

This clonotype was detected ten times or more. The rearrangement joins TRBV28 to TRBJ2-2; D ambiguous. The CDR3 totals 12 residues. Trimming took off 2 bases at V and 9 bases at J, with 7 bases between the two ends. CDR1 MDHEN and CDR2 SYDVKM come from the germline V gene. In nucleotides, the CDR3 is TGTGCCAGCAGTTTAGATAGGAGGGAGCTGTTTTTT. This translates into CASSLDRRELFF.

This clonotype was counted ten times or more. The rearrangement uses TRBV6-5 and TRBJ2-7; unclear D gene. There are 15 residues in the CDR3. CDR1 MNHEY and CDR2 SVGAGI come from the germline V gene. Trimming stripped 3 bases from V and 0 bases from J, with 12 bases between. The DNA of the CDR3 is TGTGCCAGCAGTTATCCATCGGACGGCTCCTACGAGCAGTACTTC. As protein: CASSYPSDGSYEQYF.